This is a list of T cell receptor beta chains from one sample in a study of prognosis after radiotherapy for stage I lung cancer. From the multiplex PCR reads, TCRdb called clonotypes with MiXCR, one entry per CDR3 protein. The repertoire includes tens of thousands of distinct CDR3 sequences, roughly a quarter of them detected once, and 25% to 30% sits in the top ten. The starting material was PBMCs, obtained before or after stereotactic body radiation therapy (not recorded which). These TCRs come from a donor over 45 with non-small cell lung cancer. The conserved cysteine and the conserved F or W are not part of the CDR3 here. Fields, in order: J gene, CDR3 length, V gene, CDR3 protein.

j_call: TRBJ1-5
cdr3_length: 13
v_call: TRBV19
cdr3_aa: ASTKRRESNQPQH

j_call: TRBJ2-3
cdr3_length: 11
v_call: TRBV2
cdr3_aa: ASTSLSTDTQY

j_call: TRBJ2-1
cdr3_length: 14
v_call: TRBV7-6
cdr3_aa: ASSSRTSGRCNEQF

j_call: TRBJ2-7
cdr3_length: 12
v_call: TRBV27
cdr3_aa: ASSSDTGQGKRV

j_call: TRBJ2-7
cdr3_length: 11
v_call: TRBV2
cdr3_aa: ASRARESYEQY

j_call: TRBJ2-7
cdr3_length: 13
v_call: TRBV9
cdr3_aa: AISVASSPDYEHY

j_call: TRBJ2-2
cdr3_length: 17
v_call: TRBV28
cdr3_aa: ASSFWDRGRKGHPGELF

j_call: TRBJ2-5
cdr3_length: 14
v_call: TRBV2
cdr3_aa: ASSEATGLALETQY

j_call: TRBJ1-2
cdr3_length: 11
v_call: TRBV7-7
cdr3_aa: ASSLGTCYGYT

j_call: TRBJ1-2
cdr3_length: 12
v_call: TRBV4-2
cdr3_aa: ASSPEDRGHGYT

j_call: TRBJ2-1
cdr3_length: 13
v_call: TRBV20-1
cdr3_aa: SVKNVRGPHNEQF

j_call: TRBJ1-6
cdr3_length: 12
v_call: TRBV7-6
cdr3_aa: ASSQEAQDSPLN

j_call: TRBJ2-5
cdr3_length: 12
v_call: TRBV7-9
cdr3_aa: ASSQRTGEETQY

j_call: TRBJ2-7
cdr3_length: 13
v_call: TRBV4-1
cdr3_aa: ASSRNRDAGGEQY

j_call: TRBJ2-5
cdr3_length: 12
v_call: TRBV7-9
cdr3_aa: ASSPLIVQETQY

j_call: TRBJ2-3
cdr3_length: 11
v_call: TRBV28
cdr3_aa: ASTKGGRDTQY

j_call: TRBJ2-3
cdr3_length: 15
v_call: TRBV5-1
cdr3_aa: ASSLRSSGFSTDTQY

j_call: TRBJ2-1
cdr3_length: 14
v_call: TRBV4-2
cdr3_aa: ASSQDWQVSYNEQF

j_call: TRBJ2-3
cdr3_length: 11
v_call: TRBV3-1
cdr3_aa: ASSQGGTDTQY

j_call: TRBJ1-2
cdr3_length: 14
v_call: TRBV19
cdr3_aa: ASSIGRGQRNYGYT

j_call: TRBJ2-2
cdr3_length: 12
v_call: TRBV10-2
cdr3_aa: ASTGQGKTGELF

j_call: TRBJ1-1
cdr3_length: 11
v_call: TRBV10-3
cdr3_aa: AISAQGETEAF

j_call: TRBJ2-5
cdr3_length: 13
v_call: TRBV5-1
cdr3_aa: ASSLALGNQETQY

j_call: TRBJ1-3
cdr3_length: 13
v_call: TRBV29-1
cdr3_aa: SVVGGNRSGNTIY

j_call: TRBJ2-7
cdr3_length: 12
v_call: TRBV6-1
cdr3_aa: ASSEDPAAYEQY

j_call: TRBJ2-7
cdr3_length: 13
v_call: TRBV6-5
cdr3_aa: ASSYSWQGPREQY

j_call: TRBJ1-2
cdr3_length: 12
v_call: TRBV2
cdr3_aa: ASGLTSANYGYT

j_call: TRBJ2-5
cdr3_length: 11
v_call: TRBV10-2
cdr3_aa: ASSEPSQETQY

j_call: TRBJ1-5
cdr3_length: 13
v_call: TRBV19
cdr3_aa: ASLGAYRSNQPQH

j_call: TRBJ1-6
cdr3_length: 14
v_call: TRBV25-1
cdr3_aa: ASGNSAGGARSPLH

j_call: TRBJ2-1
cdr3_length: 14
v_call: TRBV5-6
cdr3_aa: ASSHRTASSYNEQF

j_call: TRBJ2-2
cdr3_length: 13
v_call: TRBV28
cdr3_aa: ASSEDRIGTGELF

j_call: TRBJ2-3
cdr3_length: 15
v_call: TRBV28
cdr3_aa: ASSLSGVPPGTDTQY

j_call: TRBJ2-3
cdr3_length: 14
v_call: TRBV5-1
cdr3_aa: ASSAGLAGGRDTQY

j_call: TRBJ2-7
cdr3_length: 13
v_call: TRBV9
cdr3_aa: ASSVDTQGWYEQY

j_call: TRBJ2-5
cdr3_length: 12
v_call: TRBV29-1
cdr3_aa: SVRGQGVVETQY

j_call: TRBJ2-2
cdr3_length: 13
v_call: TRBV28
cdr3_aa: ASSRGQEYTGELF

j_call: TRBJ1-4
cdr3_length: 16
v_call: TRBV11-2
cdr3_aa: ASIKWDRFDSTNEKLF

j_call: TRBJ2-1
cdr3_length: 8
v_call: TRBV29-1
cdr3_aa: SVGPTGQF

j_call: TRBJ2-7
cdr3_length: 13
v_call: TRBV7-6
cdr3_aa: ASSLSSGASYEQY

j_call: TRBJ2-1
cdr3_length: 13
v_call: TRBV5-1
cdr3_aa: ASSSGQGSYNEQF

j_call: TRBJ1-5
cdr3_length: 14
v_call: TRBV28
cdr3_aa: ASRPRDRGSNQPQH

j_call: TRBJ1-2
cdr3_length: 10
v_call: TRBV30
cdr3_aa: AWSGDRDGYT

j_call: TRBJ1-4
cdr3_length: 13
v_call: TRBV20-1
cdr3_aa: SAMGSGGAEEKLF

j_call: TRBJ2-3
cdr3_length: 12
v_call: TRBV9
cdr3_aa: ASSEQSLTDTQY

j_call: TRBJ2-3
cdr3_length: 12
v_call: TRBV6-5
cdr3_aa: ASSYASRQSTQY

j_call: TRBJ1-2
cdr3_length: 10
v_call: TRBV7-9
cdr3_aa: ASSWDTDGYT

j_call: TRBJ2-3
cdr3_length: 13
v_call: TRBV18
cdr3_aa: ASSRTGHRADTQY

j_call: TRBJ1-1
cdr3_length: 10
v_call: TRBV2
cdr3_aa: ASRVGNTEAF

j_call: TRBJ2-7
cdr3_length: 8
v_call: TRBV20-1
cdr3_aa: SASRGEQY

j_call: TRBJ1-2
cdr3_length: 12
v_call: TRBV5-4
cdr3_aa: ASSFNRDFYGYT

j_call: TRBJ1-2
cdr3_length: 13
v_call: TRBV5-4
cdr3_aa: ASSSAGQRNYGYT

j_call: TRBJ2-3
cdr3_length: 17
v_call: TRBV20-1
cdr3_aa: SAPPAWGTSGGYTDTRY